This T cell receptor (beta chain) was sequenced during a study of T-cell memory formation after mild COVID-19. Findings and limits, study-wide: That cross-reactive memory joined was suggested by some responding clones appearing in pre-infection memory. CM and EM subsets held most contracting CD4+ clones; EMRA held CD8+ ones.

Germline CDR1 and CDR2: MNHNS and SASEGT. Deletions cut 1 base from V and 6 bases from J, with 19 bases between. This CDR3 is built from 17 residues. 5'RACE with constant-segment primers built TCRalpha and TCRbeta cDNA libraries with UMIs. TCRdb re-called the 5' RACE reads with MiXCR, one entry per CDR3 protein. This sample carries 430,000 or so distinct CDR3 sequences, 20% to 30% of them seen once, and the ten largest clones take around 13%. Notes on this clonotype: The antigen is not known.

The source of this sequence is an adult woman who had mild COVID-19 (a few samples of this study predate the infection). Cell type and time point are not known. The material sequenced was PBMCs or a T cell subset sorted from them (not recorded which). J is TRBJ2-1 and V is TRBV6-1, with D possibly matching TRBD2 (5 bases). For the CDR3, the DNA is TGTGCCAGCAGTGAAGTCGGCTACCGCGGAGGCGCCAATGAGCAGTTCTTC. It is translated as CASSEVGYRGGANEQFF.